These 15 T cell receptor beta chains were all obtained from the same sample, sequenced in a study of blood T cell repertoires in COVID-19 (dated by TCRdb to about 2020). The protocol used for the library was the immunoSEQ multiplex PCR assay. In its TCRdb copy, this immuneACCESS table keeps in-frame sequences only and misses some clones. Where compared with another copy, unresolved V genes explain less than half of these, and the others have no known cause. Counted in this sample were about 120,000 clones; approximately 77% of them appeared once. The top ten hold approximately 7.9% of the sample. Specimen: peripheral blood. The receptors shown here come from a human donor in a cohort sampled during active COVID-19.

The gene calls are TRBV5-6 and TRBJ2-5; D is undetermined. Deletions cut 6 bases from V and 1 base from J, with 10 bases between. The CDR3 is 13 amino acids. Germline V gene lookup returns CDR1 SGHDT and CDR2 YYEEEE. The CDR3, as DNA: TGTGCCAGCACCGTGGGCCTCCAAGAGACCCAGTACTTC. Its translation: CASTVGLQETQYF.

This chain links TRBV24-1 with TRBJ2-1; TRBD1 aligns across 8 bases. V was clipped by 4 bases and J by 9 bases; unmatched bases: 4. The CDR3 is 13 residues long. Germline CDR1 reads KGHDR; CDR2 reads SFDVKD. CDR3 nucleotide sequence: TGTGCCACCAGTGAGACAGGGGCATCTGAGCAGTTCTTC. Its translation: CATSETGASEQFF.

V and J are TRBV28 and TRBJ2-7, with TRBD1 as a possible D gene (6 bases). Germline CDR1 reads MDHEN; CDR2 reads SYDVKM. The V gene lost 5 bases and the J gene lost 6 bases, with 11 bases spanning the gap. The CDR3 loop spans 12 amino acids. The CDR3, as DNA: TGTGCCAGCAGTCTTGGACAGCTCGAGCAGTACTTC. As protein: CASSLGQLEQYF.

This clone was detected once. V and J are TRBV27 and TRBJ1-5; 8 nucleotides match TRBD1. The V gene end was trimmed by 4 bases and the J gene end by 3 bases; junction bases not matched to a gene: 5. The germline CDR1 and CDR2 sequences are MNHEY and SMNVEV (reference sequence). There are 15 residues in the CDR3. CDR3 region: CASSYTGGVNQPQHF. The CDR3 nucleotides read TGTGCCAGCAGTTACACAGGGGGAGTCAATCAGCCCCAGCATTTT.

This chain uses TRBV10-3 with TRBJ2-1; maybe TRBD2 (6 bases). Deletions cut 8 bases from V and 10 bases from J, with 9 bases between. Germline CDR1 reads ENHRY; CDR2 reads SYGVKD. The CDR3 covers 10 residues. CDR3 nucleotides: TGTGCCATCGCGGGGAAAGAGCAGTTCTTC. Amino acid sequence: CAIAGKEQFF.

The chain links TRBV5-4 to TRBJ1-1; 9 positions agree with TRBD1. This CDR3 is 15 amino acids long. Trimming cost V 4 bases and J 6 bases; bases outside gene matches: 10. Per germline, CDR1 SGHNT and CDR2 YYREEE (reference sequence). The CDR3: CASSTGQGSLSEAFF. In DNA form, the CDR3 reads TGTGCCAGCAGCACGGGACAGGGCTCTCTCTCTGAAGCTTTCTTT. The complete variable domain, with remaining parts taken from reference TRBV5-4 and TRBJ1-1, reads ETGVTQSPTHLIKTRGQQVTLRCSSQSGHNTVSWYQQALGQGPQFIFQYYREEENGRGNFPPRFSGLQFPNYSSELNVNALELDDSALYLCASSTGQGSLSEAFFGQGTRLTVV.

This clone was counted a few times. This chain uses TRBV14 with TRBJ1-6; D gene ambiguous. The germline gives CDR1 SGHDN, CDR2 FVKESK. Trimming pared 3 bases from V and 11 bases from J, leaving 11 bases between. The CDR3 loop spans 13 amino acids. CDR3 bases: TGTGCCAGCAGCCATCAAACGGGAACACCCCTCCACTTT. It specifies CASSHQTGTPLHF.

The chain combines TRBV5-1 with TRBJ2-7, with D possibly TRBD2 on 6 matching bases. V lost 0 bases, J lost 0 bases, and 10 bases lay in between. The germline gives CDR1 SGHRS, CDR2 YFSETQ. This CDR3 comprises 15 residues. As DNA, the CDR3 is TGCGCCAGCAGCTTGGGACGGGAGACCTCCTACGAGCAGTACTTC. It specifies CASSLGRETSYEQYF.

This clone has just a few counts. This chain joins TRBV10-1 and TRBJ2-7; 9 bases are a match to TRBD1. V was clipped by 4 bases and J by 4 bases; unmatched bases: 8. The CDR3 consists of 15 residues. The germline gives CDR1 WNHNN, CDR2 SYGVQD (reference sequence). The CDR3 DNA reads as TGCGCCAGCAGTGCGGCGGGGACAGGGACGTACGAGCAGTACTTC. Its protein product is CASSAAGTGTYEQYF.

The chain joins TRBV28 to TRBJ1-4, with D perhaps TRBD1 (5 bases). The V gene lost 7 bases and the J gene lost 0 bases, with 21 bases spanning the gap. CDR3 length: 18 residues. Looked up from germline, CDR1 is MDHEN and CDR2 is SYDVKM. The CDR3: CASTNTSSLTATNEKLFF. The CDR3 DNA reads as TGTGCCAGCACAAACACGTCCTCCCTGACAGCAACTAATGAAAAACTGTTTTTT.

J is TRBJ2-7 and V is TRBV29-1; 8 nucleotides line up with TRBD1. The CDR3 has 12 amino acids. Germline lookup yields CDR1 SQVTM and CDR2 ANQGSEA. After removal of 5 bases from V and 3 bases from J, the junction contained 3 bases not matched to a gene. This CDR3 is CSVPGTGYEQYF. The CDR3, as DNA: TGCAGCGTTCCCGGGACAGGCTACGAGCAGTACTTC.

V and J are TRBV6-5 and TRBJ1-2; 10 nucleotides match TRBD1. The CDR3 consists of 14 residues. With 4 bases clipped from V and 5 bases from J, the junction kept 4 bases outside the gene matches. Germline assignment: CDR1 MNHEY and CDR2 SVGAGI. As DNA, the CDR3 is TGTGCCAGCAGTTTCCGGGACAGGGGTTATGGCTACACCTTC. This translates into CASSFRDRGYGYTF.

This chain links TRBV4-1 with TRBJ2-3; D is undetermined. The CDR3 loop spans 16 amino acids. In germline, CDR1 is MGHRA, CDR2 YSYEKL. V lost 0 bases, J lost 3 bases, and 13 bases lay in between. Written as DNA, the CDR3 is TGCGCCAGCAGCCAAGATGACGGTACTATAACAGATACGCAGTATTTT. Its translation: CASSQDDGTITDTQYF.

With regard to this clone: The sample has other DNA sequences that encode this CDR3 too. V is TRBV19 and J is TRBJ1-2, with D maybe TRBD1 (5 bases). Trimming pared 9 bases from V and 1 base from J, leaving 6 bases between. The CDR3 has 11 amino acids. The V gene's germline CDR1 is LNHDA and CDR2 SQIVND (reference sequence). The CDR3 DNA reads as TGTGCCAGCAGGGATAACTATGGCTACACCTTC. It encodes CASRDNYGYTF.

The chain couples TRBV27 to TRBJ2-7, with D possibly TRBD1 on 5 matching bases. Looked up from germline, CDR1 is MNHEY and CDR2 is SMNVEV (reference sequence). The V gene lost 1 base and the J gene lost 2 bases, with 9 bases spanning the gap. There are 14 residues in the CDR3. The CDR3 DNA sequence: TGTGCCAGCAGTTTATGGGGCAGAGCCTACGAGCAGTACTTC. Translated: CASSLWGRAYEQYF.